The next 30 T cell receptor beta chains were all read from a single sample in a study of beta chain features in type 1 diabetes. The study reverse transcribed the entire isolated RNA, so it sequenced expressed TCRB transcripts. The repertoire was sequenced with immunoSEQ multiplex PCR; TCRdb's copy has only in-frame clones and lacks some. The sample lists hundreds of thousands of clones; 30% were seen once. The sequenced sample was naive CD4+ T cells from blood. Every receptor here comes from a man between 18 and 35 years old in good health.

This clone was seen more than once but under ten times. The chain recombines TRBV7-2 with TRBJ2-7; no firm D call. Germline V gene sequence: CDR1 SGHTA, CDR2 FQGNSA. Trimming cost V 7 bases and J 7 bases, with 20 bases left between them. This CDR3 has 14 amino acids. The CDR3 sequence is CASTPKQGIREQYF. CDR3 bases: TGTGCCAGCACTCCCAAACAAGGGATTCGGGAGCAGTACTTC.

The rearrangement joins TRBV30 to TRBJ1-1; possibly TRBD1 for D (5 bases). Looked up from germline, CDR1 is GTSNPN and CDR2 is SVGIG (reference sequence). The CDR3 runs 13 residues. V gave up 2 bases and J gave up 5 bases, with 12 bases separating them. The CDR3 coding sequence is TGTGCCTGGAGTCCCGGGGCTAGGACTGAAGCTTTCTTT. Its protein product is CAWSPGARTEAFF.

The count of this clone is one. V and J are TRBV30 and TRBJ1-1; no clear D gene. Germline-derived CDR1 and CDR2 are GTSNPN and SVGIG (reference sequence). This CDR3 region has 13 residues. Trimming took 0 bases from V and 5 from J, leaving 10 bases between them. CDR3 DNA sequence: TGTGCCTGGAGTGTCCGGGGAGAAACTGAAGCTTTCTTT. It specifies CAWSVRGETEAFF.

The chain employs TRBV10-3 and TRBJ2-1; TRBD1 agrees at 12 bases. There are 14 residues in the CDR3. The V gene's germline CDR1 is ENHRY and CDR2 SYGVKD. The ends lost 6 bases at V and 8 bases at J; junction bases unmatched: 5. The CDR3 here is CAISGTGGWDEQFF. The CDR3 DNA follows: TGTGCCATCAGCGGGACAGGGGGCTGGGATGAGCAGTTCTTC.

V is TRBV25-1 and J is TRBJ2-7; TRBD1 is a possible D gene (5 bases). The CDR3 consists of 14 residues. V shed 3 bases and J shed 2 bases, with 11 bases lying between them. CDR1 and CDR2 (germline): MGHDK, SYGVNS. The CDR3 reads CASSDYTGTYEQYF. DNA of the CDR3: TGTGCCAGCAGTGACTATACAGGAACCTACGAGCAGTACTTC.

This chain joins TRBV2 and TRBJ2-5; no reliable D call. This CDR3 is 14 amino acids long. Trimming shortened V by 1 base and J by 4 bases, and 10 bases separated the two germline ends. Germline V gene sequence: CDR1 SNHLY, CDR2 FYNNEI. The CDR3 protein is CASSEVIFLETQYF. The DNA of the CDR3 is TGTGCCAGCAGTGAAGTTATCTTCTTAGAGACCCAGTACTTC. The entire variable domain, with the rest obtained from reference TRBV2 and TRBJ2-5, is as follows: EPEVTQTPSHQVTQMGQEVILRCVPISNHLYFYWYRQILGQKVEFLVSFYNNEISEKSEIFDDQFSVERPDGSNFTLKIRSTKLEDSAMYFCASSEVIFLETQYFGPGTRLLVL.

This clone was counted a few times. This rearrangement joins TRBV29-1 to TRBJ2-1, with 11 bases fitting TRBD2. Germline assignment: CDR1 SQVTM and CDR2 ANQGSEA. The CDR3 has 15 residues. V gave up 5 bases and J gave up 3 bases; unmatched junction bases: 6. This CDR3 reads CSVYSGRGGYNEQFF. CDR3 DNA sequence: TGCAGCGTTTATAGCGGGAGGGGAGGCTACAATGAGCAGTTCTTC.

V and J are TRBV30 and TRBJ2-4, with a weak D call TRBD1 (5 bases). In germline, CDR1 is GTSNPN, CDR2 SVGIG (reference sequence). The CDR3 extends over 13 amino acids. V was pared by 3 bases and J by 8 bases, with 14 bases between. The CDR3, as DNA: TGTGCCTGGAGCTTAGGCGGCAGGGACATTCAGTACTTC. Amino acid sequence: CAWSLGGRDIQYF.

The gene calls are TRBV18 and TRBJ2-1; no reliable D call. V lost 3 bases and J 10 bases, leaving 10 bases between the germline ends. From germline, CDR1 is KGHSH and CDR2 LQKENI. CDR3 length: 12 residues. CDR3 region: CASSPRVLEQFF. DNA for the CDR3: TGTGCCAGCTCACCGCGAGTTCTCGAGCAGTTCTTC.

V gene TRBV28 combines with J gene TRBJ2-2, with a tentative D call TRBD1 (6 bases). The length of the CDR3 is 12 residues. Trimming shortened V by 6 bases and J by 16 bases, and 18 bases separated the two germline ends. Germline values: CDR1 MDHEN, CDR2 SYDVKM. The CDR3 spells CASSPTGRRSFF. CDR3 nucleotide sequence: TGTGCCAGCAGCCCTACAGGGCGAAGGTCGTTTTTT.

V and J are TRBV25-1 and TRBJ2-1; 14 bases fit TRBD2. Germline V gene sequence: CDR1 MGHDK, CDR2 SYGVNS. The V gene end was trimmed by 4 bases and the J gene end by 9 bases; junction bases not matched to a gene: 8. The CDR3 runs 16 residues. The CDR3 nucleotides read TGTGCCAGCAGTGGACACAGACTAGCGGGAGGGTCTGAGCAGTTCTTC. This sequence encodes CASSGHRLAGGSEQFF. The full variable domain, completed using reference TRBV25-1 and TRBJ2-1, is EADIYQTPRYLVIGTGKKITLECSQTMGHDKMYWYQQDPGMELHLIHYSYGVNSTEKGDLSSESTVSRIRTEHFPLTLESARPSHTSQYLCASSGHRLAGGSEQFFGPGTRLTVL.

The chain employs TRBV11-2 and TRBJ2-3; weak D call: TRBD1 (6 bases). Germline lookup yields CDR1 SGHAT and CDR2 FQNNGV. This CDR3 comprises 16 residues. V was cut by 5 bases and J by 11 bases, with 26 bases left in between. The CDR3 DNA reads TGTGCCAGCAGCCCCCAGAGGGGGACAAAAGCTGGCTGGCAGTATTTT. Amino acids: CASSPQRGTKAGWQYF.

V gene TRBV15 combines with J gene TRBJ2-1; no clear D. Trimming cost V 0 bases and J 4 bases, with 13 bases left between them. This CDR3 spans 16 amino acids. CDR1 LNHNV and CDR2 YYDKDF come from the germline V gene (reference sequence). The CDR3 sequence: CATSRDVNRVYNEQFF. Written as DNA, the CDR3 is TGTGCCACCAGCAGAGATGTTAATAGAGTGTACAATGAGCAGTTCTTC.

This clone has just a few counts. V is TRBV7-9 and J is TRBJ2-1, with no clear D. Germline V lookup: CDR1 SEHNR, CDR2 FQNEAQ (reference sequence). The CDR3 totals 16 residues. V lost 4 bases and J 0 bases, leaving 13 bases between the germline ends. The CDR3 protein is CASSSPRASSYNEQFF. For the CDR3, the DNA is TGTGCCAGCAGCTCCCCCCGAGCTAGCTCCTACAATGAGCAGTTCTTC.

V usage is TRBV30 and J usage is TRBJ2-7; maybe TRBD2 (5 bases). V gave up 5 bases and J gave up 3 bases, with 17 bases separating them. The CDR3 runs 14 residues. CDR1 GTSNPN and CDR2 SVGIG come from the germline V gene (reference sequence). The chain's CDR3 is CAWARGGTFYEQYF. The CDR3 DNA sequence: TGTGCCTGGGCCCGCGGAGGTACGTTCTACGAGCAGTACTTC.

The CDR3 DNA is TGCAGCGTTGAAAAGTTTGCGGGAGATAGGGTCAATGAGCAGTTCTTC. Translating it yields CSVEKFAGDRVNEQFF. V is TRBV29-1 and J is TRBJ2-1, with 7 nucleotides matching TRBD2. This CDR3 is 16 amino acids long. V shed 2 bases, J shed 6 bases, and the junction held 13 bases outside the gene matches. CDR1 and CDR2 (germline): SQVTM, ANQGSEA.

As concerns this clone: Other DNA sequences within the sample encode an identical CDR3. The gene calls are TRBV5-1 and TRBJ2-3, with D uncertain. Trimming removed 2 bases at V and 2 bases at J, with 6 bases between. This CDR3 has 13 residues. Per germline, CDR1 SGHRS and CDR2 YFSETQ. The CDR3 DNA follows: TGCGCCAGCAGCTTAACTTCCACAGATACGCAGTATTTT. Amino acids: CASSLTSTDTQYF.

The chain employs TRBV6-1 and TRBJ2-6, with no clear D. CDR1 is MNHNS, CDR2 SASEGT, per germline. The CDR3 consists of 17 residues. V lost 0 bases and J 0 bases, leaving 9 bases between the germline ends. The CDR3 nucleotides are TGTGCCAGCAGTGAAGCGAAGATGAACTCTGGGGCCAACGTCCTGACTTTC. The encoded protein is CASSEAKMNSGANVLTF.

This clone turned up a few times. The chain uses TRBV30 and TRBJ1-4; D is unclear. The CDR3 length is 11 residues. CDR1 GTSNPN and CDR2 SVGIG come from the germline V gene (reference sequence). CDR3 loop: CAADVFEKLFF. The CDR3 DNA reads TGTGCGGCGGACGTCTTTGAAAAACTGTTTTTT.

This clone was recorded a few times. The chain combines TRBV30 with TRBJ2-7; 10 bases fit TRBD1. Trimming took 5 bases from V and 3 from J; bases not matched to a gene: 10. Looked up from germline, CDR1 is GTSNPN and CDR2 is SVGIG (reference sequence). The CDR3 covers 15 residues. CDR3: CAWAFPGTGVYEQYF. CDR3 coding DNA: TGTGCCTGGGCCTTCCCCGGGACAGGGGTCTACGAGCAGTACTTC. Drawing the rest from reference TRBV30 and TRBJ2-7, the complete variable domain is SQTIHQWPATLVQPVGSPLSLECTVEGTSNPNLYWYRQAAGRGLQLLFYSVGIGQISSEVPQNLSASRPQDRQFILSSKKLLLSDSGFYLCAWAFPGTGVYEQYFGPGTRLTVT.

This clone has a handful of counts. The chain links TRBV30 to TRBJ2-7, with TRBD2 identical over 8 bases. CDR3 length: 13 amino acids. Germline V gene data show CDR1 as GTSNPN and CDR2 as SVGIG (reference sequence). The V gene end was trimmed by 5 bases and the J gene end by 6 bases; junction bases not matched to a gene: 9. The CDR3 coding sequence is TGTGCCTGGGACGGGGGGGCAGCCCTCGAGCAGTACTTC. The encoded protein is CAWDGGAALEQYF.

This clone was observed a few times. The genes are TRBV7-2 and TRBJ2-7; 7 nucleotides line up with TRBD1. V was pared by 5 bases and J by 3 bases, with 7 bases of the junction left unmatched. Germline CDR1 reads SGHTA; CDR2 reads FQGNSA. The CDR3 sequence is 14 residues long. CDR3 in DNA: TGTGCCAGCAGCCCACCCGGGACAGACTACGAGCAGTACTTC. It encodes CASSPPGTDYEQYF. Together with reference TRBV7-2 and TRBJ2-7, the CDR3 gives the full variable domain: GAGVSQSPSNKVTEKGKDVELRCDPISGHTALYWYRQSLGQGLEFLIYFQGNSAPDKSGLPSDRFSAERTGGSVSTLTIQRTQQEDSAVYLCASSPPGTDYEQYFGPGTRLTVT.

This chain links TRBV6-5 with TRBJ1-4, with 7 bases identical to TRBD1. The germline V gene encodes CDR1 MNHEY and CDR2 SVGAGI. V gave up 5 bases and J gave up 5 bases; unmatched junction bases: 5. The CDR3 runs 14 residues. The DNA of the CDR3 is TGTGCCAGCAGTCGACAGGGTTGGAATGAAAAACTGTTTTTT. Its translation is CASSRQGWNEKLFF.

The chain uses TRBV19 and TRBJ2-1; maybe TRBD2 (6 bases). Germline values: CDR1 LNHDA, CDR2 SQIVND (reference sequence). The CDR3 loop spans 14 amino acids. Trimming removed 5 bases at V and 6 bases at J, with 14 bases between. DNA of the CDR3: TGTGCCAGTAGTTCCCCTAGCGCTAGCAATGAGCAGTTCTTC. It codes for CASSSPSASNEQFF.

The chain uses TRBV6-1 and TRBJ2-5, with 8 bases matching TRBD1. The V segment lost 8 bases and the J segment 5 bases; nucleotides outside the gene matches: 10. CDR1 and CDR2 (germline): MNHNS, SASEGT. The CDR3 is 14 amino acids. The CDR3: CASGRTGWSETQYF. The CDR3 nucleotides are TGTGCCAGCGGGAGGACAGGGTGGTCGGAGACCCAGTACTTC.

Comment on this clone: This specimen includes other DNA sequences encoding the same CDR3. The chain links TRBV6-6 to TRBJ2-7, with 12 bases lining up with TRBD2. CDR1 and CDR2 from the germline V gene are MNHNY and SVGAGI (reference sequence). The CDR3 extends over 14 amino acids. Trimming removed 4 bases from V and 3 bases from J; junction bases left unmatched: 1. The CDR3 DNA reads TGTGCCAGCAGTTTGACTAGCGGGAGCTACGAGCAGTACTTC. Amino acids: CASSLTSGSYEQYF.

The CDR3 DNA reads as TGTGCCAGCACCCCTCGCTATAGCTCCTACGAGCAGTACTTC. Its translation is CASTPRYSSYEQYF. The chain uses TRBV7-9 and TRBJ2-7; D is unresolved. The germline gives CDR1 SEHNR, CDR2 FQNEAQ (reference sequence). The CDR3 is 14 amino acids. V gave up 7 bases and J gave up 0 bases, with 13 bases separating them.

This chain connects TRBV10-3 to TRBJ2-6, with 9 bases identical to TRBD1. Germline lookup yields CDR1 ENHRY and CDR2 SYGVKD. This CDR3 is 16 amino acids long. The J segment lost 0 bases and the V segment lost 8 bases, leaving 5 bases of the junction unmatched. CDR3 DNA sequence: TGTGCCATCGGACAGGGGATCGCCTCTGGGGCCAACGTCCTGACTTTC. As protein: CAIGQGIASGANVLTF.

The table lists this clone with a few counts. This chain joins TRBV7-9 and TRBJ2-5; 7 nucleotides agree with TRBD1. J was trimmed by 5 bases and V by 1 base; bases with no gene match: 4. The germline CDR1 and CDR2 sequences are SEHNR and FQNEAQ (reference sequence). CDR3 length equals 14 residues. CDR3 loop: CASSLDRGIETQYF. In DNA, the CDR3 is TGTGCCAGCAGCTTAGACAGGGGTATTGAGACCCAGTACTTC.

The gene calls are TRBV6-5 and TRBJ2-3; D call uncertain. The CDR3 has 12 amino acids. V was trimmed by 11 bases and J by 2 bases, leaving 11 bases between them. CDR1 is MNHEY, CDR2 SVGAGI, per germline. CDR3 DNA sequence: TGTGCCTGCGGCGGAACCACAGATACGCAGTATTTT. It is translated as CACGGTTDTQYF.